The 26 T cell receptor beta chains reported below all come from one sample, sequenced in a study of cytomegalovirus exposure and HLA in healthy donors. Libraries were prepared by immunoSEQ multiplex PCR; TCRdb keeps only in-frame clonotypes and omits some of them. The table shows 150,000 to 200,000 clones, with about 81% occurring only once. The specimen was PBMCs. Receptors were obtained from a woman younger than 45 in good health and CMV-seronegative.

CDR3 loop: CASSPAENRNQPQHF. In DNA, the CDR3 is TGTGCCAGCTCACCGGCGGAAAACCGCAATCAGCCCCAGCATTTT. The J gene is TRBJ1-5, the V gene TRBV18, with D hard to call. Germline-derived CDR1 and CDR2 are KGHSH and LQKENI. The length of the CDR3 is 15 residues. The V and J ends lost 3 bases and 2 bases respectively, with 11 bases between them.

V usage is TRBV27 and J usage is TRBJ2-7; D gene uncertain. The CDR3 has 14 residues. The V gene's germline CDR1 is MNHEY and CDR2 SMNVEV (reference sequence). V lost 5 bases, J lost 0 bases, and 11 bases lay in between. The CDR3: CASSVVQSSYEQYF. CDR3 nucleotides: TGTGCCAGCAGTGTCGTACAGAGCTCCTACGAGCAGTACTTC.

This clone was recorded once. The chain has TRBV5-1 and TRBJ2-1; D perhaps matches TRBD2 (6 bases). CDR1 is SGHRS, CDR2 YFSETQ, per germline. The CDR3 length is 15 residues. V lost 5 bases and J lost 0, with 12 bases in between. CDR3 in amino acids: CASREGTNSYNEQFF. The CDR3 DNA is TGCGCCAGCAGGGAGGGGACCAACTCCTACAATGAGCAGTTCTTC. The full variable domain, with the rest looked up from reference TRBV5-1 and TRBJ2-1, is KAGVTQTPRYLIKTRGQQVTLSCSPISGHRSVSWYQQTPGQGLQFLFEYFSETQRNKGNFPGRFSGRQFSNSRSEMNVSTLELGDSALYLCASREGTNSYNEQFFGPGTRLTVL.

CDR3 nucleotides: TGCAGCGTTGGACTCAATAGCAATCAGCCCCAGCATTTT. Residues: CSVGLNSNQPQHF. V and J are TRBV29-1 and TRBJ1-5; unclear D gene. The length of the CDR3 is 13 residues. V dropped 4 bases and J dropped 0 bases, with 7 bases sitting between them. Germline lookup yields CDR1 SQVTM and CDR2 ANQGSEA.

The CDR3 loop is CAWSVGRTSGSTDTQYF. The CDR3 coding sequence is TGTGCCTGGAGTGTGGGAAGGACTAGCGGGAGCACAGATACGCAGTATTTT. This chain joins TRBV30 and TRBJ2-3, with 11 positions matching TRBD2. Germline V gene lookup returns CDR1 GTSNPN and CDR2 SVGIG (reference sequence). The CDR3 covers 17 residues. V was clipped by 0 bases and J by 0 bases; unmatched bases: 5.

The gene calls are TRBV7-6 and TRBJ1-4; D may be TRBD1 (6 bases). The V gene lost 3 bases and the J gene lost 4 bases, with 12 bases spanning the gap. The germline gives CDR1 SGHVS, CDR2 FNYEAQ. This CDR3 has 15 residues. The CDR3 loop reads CASSFQQGFNEKLFF. CDR3 nucleotides: TGTGCCAGCAGCTTCCAACAGGGCTTTAATGAAAAACTGTTTTTT.

V usage is TRBV30 and J usage is TRBJ2-5; 10 bases map to TRBD2. Per germline, CDR1 GTSNPN and CDR2 SVGIG (reference sequence). The J segment lost 11 bases and the V segment lost 3 bases, leaving 9 bases of the junction unmatched. The CDR3 spans 13 residues. CDR3 in amino acids: CAWREILAGQQYF. CDR3 nucleotide sequence: TGTGCCTGGAGGGAGATACTAGCGGGGCAGCAGTACTTC.

The chain uses TRBV5-1 and TRBJ2-2; D remains ambiguous. The CDR3 extends over 15 amino acids. Between the trimmed V and J ends, which lost 0 bases and 4 bases, there was a span of 10 bases. The germline gives CDR1 SGHRS, CDR2 YFSETQ. CDR3 coding DNA: TGCGCCAGCAGCTTGGGGGCGCTTGGCACCGGGGAGCTGTTTTTT. Translation gives CASSLGALGTGELFF.

This clone was seen once. The chain employs TRBV27 and TRBJ2-3; 9 positions agree with TRBD2. The CDR3 is 15 residues long. Germline V gene sequence: CDR1 MNHEY, CDR2 SMNVEV (reference sequence). After removal of 3 bases from V and 5 bases from J, the junction contained 6 bases not matched to a gene. Here the CDR3 reads CASSLGTSSIDTQYF. The CDR3 DNA follows: TGTGCCAGCAGTTTGGGGACTAGCAGTATAGATACGCAGTATTTT.

The rearrangement joins TRBV5-1 to TRBJ2-1; 8 bases are a match to TRBD2. V shed 1 base and J 1 base; nucleotides not matched to a gene: 4. Germline assignment: CDR1 SGHRS and CDR2 YFSETQ. There are 16 residues in the CDR3. CDR3 loop: CASSLSAGVSYNEQFF. The CDR3 DNA is TGCGCCAGCAGCTTGTCAGCGGGGGTGTCCTACAATGAGCAGTTCTTC. Full variable domain (missing parts from reference TRBV5-1 and TRBJ2-1): KAGVTQTPRYLIKTRGQQVTLSCSPISGHRSVSWYQQTPGQGLQFLFEYFSETQRNKGNFPGRFSGRQFSNSRSEMNVSTLELGDSALYLCASSLSAGVSYNEQFFGPGTRLTVL.

The chain joins TRBV6-1 to TRBJ2-3, with D tentatively TRBD1 (5 bases). This CDR3 spans 15 amino acids. V lost 1 base and J 1 base, leaving 9 bases between the germline ends. Germline lookup yields CDR1 MNHNS and CDR2 SASEGT. CDR3 loop: CASSEDGAGTDTQYF. CDR3 DNA sequence: TGTGCCAGCAGTGAAGATGGGGCCGGCACAGATACGCAGTATTTT.

The chain carries TRBV29-1 and TRBJ1-1, with TRBD1 matching 7 bases. Germline lookup yields CDR1 SQVTM and CDR2 ANQGSEA. CDR3 length equals 14 residues. J gave up 3 bases and V 6 bases, and 10 bases lay outside the gene matches. DNA of the CDR3: TGCAGCGTCCACAGGGGATTCGCGGACACTGAAGCTTTCTTT. Translated, it gives CSVHRGFADTEAFF.

The chain is built from TRBV6-5 and TRBJ1-1; D unclear. V was cut by 6 bases and J by 5 bases, with 10 bases left in between. CDR3 length equals 12 residues. The V gene's germline CDR1 is MNHEY and CDR2 SVGAGI. The CDR3 DNA is TGTGCCAGCAGCCCGGGAGGAACTGAAGCTTTCTTT. Protein: CASSPGGTEAFF.

This chain uses TRBV29-1 with TRBJ2-3, with 10 bases lining up with TRBD2. Germline values: CDR1 SQVTM, CDR2 ANQGSEA. The CDR3 is 16 amino acids. With V trimmed by 7 bases and J by 3 bases, 13 bases remained unmatched. The CDR3 reads CSGTDYELAGTDTQYF. In nucleotides, the CDR3 is TGCAGCGGTACCGACTATGAACTAGCGGGAACAGATACGCAGTATTTT.

This clone was seen at least ten times. V gene TRBV27 combines with J gene TRBJ1-5, with 7 nucleotides matching TRBD1. From germline, CDR1 is MNHEY and CDR2 SMNVEV (reference sequence). V lost 5 bases to trimming and J lost 6 bases; unmatched junction nucleotides: 4. CDR3 length: 13 amino acids. The CDR3 loop is CASSGTAVQPQHF. CDR3 sequence (DNA): TGTGCCAGCAGTGGGACAGCGGTTCAGCCCCAGCATTTT.

The genes are TRBV27 and TRBJ2-7, with D uncertain. Trimming cost V 5 bases and J 7 bases, with 12 bases left between them. This CDR3 contains 12 residues. In germline, CDR1 is MNHEY, CDR2 SMNVEV (reference sequence). In DNA form, the CDR3 reads TGTGCCAGCAGTACCCCCCAGACAGAGCAGTACTTC. It translates to CASSTPQTEQYF.

This clone was counted a single time. The rearrangement links TRBV11-3 to TRBJ2-6; possibly TRBD2 for D (6 bases). The CDR3 extends over 19 amino acids. The V end was cut by 4 bases, the J end by 0 bases, with 19 bases between. CDR1 is SGHNT and CDR2 is YENEEA in the germline V gene. The CDR3 sequence is CASSSTSLGLSSGANVLTF. The CDR3 nucleotides read TGTGCCAGCAGCTCAACGTCGTTGGGACTGAGCTCTGGGGCCAACGTCCTGACTTTC. Full variable domain (rest looked up from reference TRBV11-3 and TRBJ2-6): EAGVVQSPRYKIIEKKQPVAFWCNPISGHNTLYWYLQNLGQGPELLIRYENEEAVDDSQLPKDRFSAERLKGVDSTLKIQPAELGDSAVYLCASSSTSLGLSSGANVLTFGAGSRLTVL.

The chain joins TRBV5-4 to TRBJ2-4; tentative D call: TRBD1 (5 bases). The CDR3 totals 14 residues. Germline V lookup: CDR1 SGHNT, CDR2 YYREEE (reference sequence). Trimming cost V 4 bases and J 5 bases, with 13 bases left between them. CDR3 coding DNA: TGTGCCAGCAGCCCTGGGGCGGTAGAAAACATTCAGTACTTC. Protein sequence: CASSPGAVENIQYF.

This rearrangement joins TRBV10-3 to TRBJ1-2, with 8 nucleotides matching TRBD1. Losses at the gene ends were 4 bases for V and 5 bases for J; bases not matched to a gene: 6. The CDR3 has 14 residues. In germline, CDR1 is ENHRY, CDR2 SYGVKD. The chain's CDR3 is CAISVGQESYGYTF. The DNA of the CDR3 is TGTGCCATCAGTGTGGGACAGGAGAGTTATGGCTACACCTTC.

The rearrangement uses TRBV27 and TRBJ2-7; 7 nucleotides line up with TRBD1. Germline CDR1 MNHEY, CDR2 SMNVEV (reference sequence). The CDR3 covers 16 residues. V lost 3 bases, J lost 2 bases, and 10 bases stayed unmatched. CDR3: CASSLASEGAPYEQYF. CDR3 nucleotides: TGTGCCAGCAGTTTGGCCAGCGAGGGGGCCCCCTACGAGCAGTACTTC.

For this clone: Germline and junction disagree at one end, which may indicate a read error. This rearrangement joins TRBV6-5 to TRBJ2-4; a weak D match, TRBD1 (8 bases). CDR3 length equals 15 residues. Germline-derived CDR1 and CDR2 are MNHEY and SVGAGI. The CDR3 DNA sequence: TGTGCCAGCAGGGGGGGGACAGGAGCAACCAGCGGCCTGGACTTC. Residues: CASRGGTGATSGLDF.

The chain couples TRBV6-4 to TRBJ2-2; no clear D gene. The CDR3 contains 16 residues. The germline CDR1 and CDR2 sequences are MRHNA and SNTAGT. Between the trimmed V and J ends, which lost 0 bases and 0 bases, there was a span of 8 bases. CDR3 sequence reads: CASSDSGEANTGELFF. The CDR3 DNA is TGTGCCAGCAGTGACTCTGGAGAAGCGAACACCGGGGAGCTGTTTTTT.

J is TRBJ1-1 and V is TRBV9; TRBD1 might be the D (6 bases). The V gene's germline CDR1 is SGDLS and CDR2 YYNGEE. CDR3 size: 14 residues. The V end lost 7 bases, the J end lost 0 bases, and 13 bases lay between the germline ends. This CDR3 is CASAPGVLNTEAFF. CDR3 nucleotide sequence: TGTGCCAGCGCCCCAGGGGTGCTGAACACTGAAGCTTTCTTT.

For the CDR3, the DNA is TGTGCCTGGAGGGCTTTGCCAAACACCGGGGAGCTGTTTTTT. This codes for CAWRALPNTGELFF. The chain combines TRBV30 with TRBJ2-2; D is unresolved. Trimming pared 3 bases from V and 2 bases from J, leaving 10 bases between. The CDR3 loop spans 14 amino acids. CDR1 and CDR2 (germline): GTSNPN, SVGIG (reference sequence).

This clone turned up a few times. V gene TRBV6-4 combines with J gene TRBJ1-5; weak D call: TRBD1 (5 bases). V dropped 2 bases and J dropped 4 bases, with 12 bases sitting between them. From germline, CDR1 is MRHNA and CDR2 SNTAGT. This CDR3 has 15 amino acids. CDR3 nucleotide sequence: TGTGCCAGCAGTGACCGTGCGGGGGGGAATCAGCCCCAGCATTTT. Protein product: CASSDRAGGNQPQHF.

V usage is TRBV18 and J usage is TRBJ2-7, with D tentatively TRBD2 (6 bases). The CDR3 runs to 16 residues. Trimming shortened V by 0 bases and J by 0 bases, and 12 bases separated the two germline ends. Germline V lookup: CDR1 KGHSH, CDR2 LQKENI. The chain's CDR3 is CASSPPSLASSYEQYF. In DNA, the CDR3 is TGTGCCAGCTCACCACCGTCACTAGCTAGCTCCTACGAGCAGTACTTC.